This TCR beta chain stems from a study of identifying expanded T cells in peripheral blood. Findings of the study overall: Differentially abundant clones: 0.95 to 1.5 between replicates, 15 to 17 at roughly 13 days, 19 to 20 at four. Variance in clone template counts between roughly two-week samples significantly increased with total template count across all healthy donors.

TCRdb keeps only in-frame clones here, not all; method: immunoSEQ multiplex PCR. Of 85,000 to 90,000 clones in the sample, approximately 86% were seen once. As concerns this clone: Its antigen is still unknown.

The germline CDR1 and CDR2 sequences are SGHRS and YFSETQ. Deletions cut 0 bases from V and 2 bases from J, with 12 bases between. The CDR3 covers 15 residues. Healthy donors had no documented immune events, such as infections, while sampled. This sequence joins TRBV5-1 and TRBJ2-7; D is tentatively TRBD1 or TRBD2 (5 bases each). This receptor was obtained from a person between 18 and 69 years old in good health. Sequencing was done on a sample of blood. CDR3 sequence: CASSLASGSAYEQYF. Written as DNA, the CDR3 is TGCGCCAGCAGCTTGGCTTCAGGGAGTGCCTACGAGCAGTACTTC.